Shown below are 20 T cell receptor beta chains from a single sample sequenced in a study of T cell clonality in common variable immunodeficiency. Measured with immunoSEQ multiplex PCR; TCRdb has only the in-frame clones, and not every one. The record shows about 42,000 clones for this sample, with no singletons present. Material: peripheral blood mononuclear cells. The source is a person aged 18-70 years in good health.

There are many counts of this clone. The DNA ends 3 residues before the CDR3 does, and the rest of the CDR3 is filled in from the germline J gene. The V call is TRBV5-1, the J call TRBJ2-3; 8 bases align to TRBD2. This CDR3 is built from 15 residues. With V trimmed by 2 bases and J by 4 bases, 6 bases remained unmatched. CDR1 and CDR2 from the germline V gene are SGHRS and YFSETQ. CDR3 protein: CASSFSSGSSDTQYF. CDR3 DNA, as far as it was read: TGCGCCAGCAGCTTTTCTAGCGGGTCTTCAGATACG.

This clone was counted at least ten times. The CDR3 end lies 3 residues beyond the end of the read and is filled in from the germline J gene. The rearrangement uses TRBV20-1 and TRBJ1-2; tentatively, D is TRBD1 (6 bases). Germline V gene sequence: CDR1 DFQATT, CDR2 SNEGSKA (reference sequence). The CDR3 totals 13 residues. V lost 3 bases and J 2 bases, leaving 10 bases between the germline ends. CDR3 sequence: CSASEGVNYGYTF. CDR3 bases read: TGCAGTGCTAGTGAGGGGGTAAACTATGGC.

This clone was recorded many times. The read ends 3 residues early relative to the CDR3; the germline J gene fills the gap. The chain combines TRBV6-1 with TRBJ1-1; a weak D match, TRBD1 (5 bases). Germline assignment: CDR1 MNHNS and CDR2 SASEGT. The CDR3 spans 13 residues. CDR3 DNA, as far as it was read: TGTGCCAGCAGTGAAGATCCCAGGGTAAAT. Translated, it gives CASSEDPRVN. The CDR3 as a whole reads CASSEDPRVNAFF.

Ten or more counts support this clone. CDR3 region: CASKLETGGAMNTEAFF. The CDR3 bases that were read are TGTGCCAGCAAATTGGAAACAGGGGGCGCGATGAACACTGAA. The V and J genes are TRBV2 and TRBJ1-1; 9 nucleotides align to TRBD1. Read coverage stops 3 residues before the CDR3 terminus; the germline J gene supplies the remainder. Germline V gene data show CDR1 as SNHLY and CDR2 as FYNNEI. The CDR3 is made up of 17 amino acids. V lost 7 bases, J lost 0 bases, and 12 bases stayed unmatched.

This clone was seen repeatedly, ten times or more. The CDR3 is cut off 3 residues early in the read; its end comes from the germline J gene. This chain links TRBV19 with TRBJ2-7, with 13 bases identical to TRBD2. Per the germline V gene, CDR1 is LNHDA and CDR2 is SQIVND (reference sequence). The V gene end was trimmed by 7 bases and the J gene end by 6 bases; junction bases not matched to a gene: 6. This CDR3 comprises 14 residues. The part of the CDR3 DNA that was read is TGTGCCAGTAACTTCGGGACTAGCGGGACCGAG. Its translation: CASNFGTSGTE. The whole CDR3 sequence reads CASNFGTSGTEQYF.

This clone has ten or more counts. The CDR3 is CAWSPNRGPTYEQYF. Incomplete CDR3 DNA: TGTGCCTGGAGTCCGAACAGGGGGCCCACCTACGAG. This chain links TRBV30 with TRBJ2-7; 9 nucleotides align to TRBD1. Coverage ceases 3 residues before the CDR3 finishes, and the germline J gene fills in the end. V lost 2 bases to trimming and J lost 2 bases; unmatched junction nucleotides: 7. Germline CDR1 and CDR2: GTSNPN and SVGIG (reference sequence). This CDR3 spans 15 amino acids.

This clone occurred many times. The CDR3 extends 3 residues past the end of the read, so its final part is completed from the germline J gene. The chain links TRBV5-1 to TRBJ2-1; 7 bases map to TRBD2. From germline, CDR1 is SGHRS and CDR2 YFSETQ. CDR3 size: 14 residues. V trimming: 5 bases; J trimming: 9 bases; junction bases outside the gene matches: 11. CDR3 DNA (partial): TGCGCCAGCAGGGGAGCGCGAGCGGGGAGTGAG. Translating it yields CASRGARAGSE. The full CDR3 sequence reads CASRGARAGSEQFF.

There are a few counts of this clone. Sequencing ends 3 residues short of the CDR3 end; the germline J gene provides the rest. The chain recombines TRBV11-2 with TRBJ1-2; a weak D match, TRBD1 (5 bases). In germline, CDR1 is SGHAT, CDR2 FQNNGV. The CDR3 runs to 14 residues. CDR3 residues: CASSLRGLTSSYTF. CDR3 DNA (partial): TGTGCCAGCAGCTTAAGGGGCCTGACTTCGAGC.

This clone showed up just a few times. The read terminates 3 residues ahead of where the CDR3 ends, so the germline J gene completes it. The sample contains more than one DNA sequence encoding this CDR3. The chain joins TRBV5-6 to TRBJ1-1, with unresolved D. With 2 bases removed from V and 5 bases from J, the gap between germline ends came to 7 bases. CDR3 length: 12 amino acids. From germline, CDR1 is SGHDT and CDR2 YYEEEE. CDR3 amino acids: CASSLMRTEAFF. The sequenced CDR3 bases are TGTGCCAGCAGCTTAATGAGGACTGAA.

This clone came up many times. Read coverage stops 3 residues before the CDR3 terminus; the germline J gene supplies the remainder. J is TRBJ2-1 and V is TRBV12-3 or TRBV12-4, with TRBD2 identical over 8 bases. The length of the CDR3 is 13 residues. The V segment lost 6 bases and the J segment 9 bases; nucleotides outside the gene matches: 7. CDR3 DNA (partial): TGTGCCAGCAGCGCCCGGCTAGCGGGTGAG. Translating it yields CASSARLAGE. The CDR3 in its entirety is CASSARLAGEQFF.

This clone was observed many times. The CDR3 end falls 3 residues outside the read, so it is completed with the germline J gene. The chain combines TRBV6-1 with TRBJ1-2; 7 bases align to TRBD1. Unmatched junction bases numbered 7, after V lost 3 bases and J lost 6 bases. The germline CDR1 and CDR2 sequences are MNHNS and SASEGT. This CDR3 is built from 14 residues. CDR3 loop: CASSDAGGWDGYTF. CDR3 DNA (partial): TGTGCCAGCAGTGACGCAGGGGGGTGGGATGGC.

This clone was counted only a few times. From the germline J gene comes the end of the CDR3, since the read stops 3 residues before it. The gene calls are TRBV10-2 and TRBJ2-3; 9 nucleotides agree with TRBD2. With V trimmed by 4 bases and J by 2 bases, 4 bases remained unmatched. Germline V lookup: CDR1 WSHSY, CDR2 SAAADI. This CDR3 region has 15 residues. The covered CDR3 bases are TGCGCCAGCAGTGGGACTAGCGTAATCACAGATACG. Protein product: CASSGTSVITDT. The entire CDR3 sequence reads CASSGTSVITDTQYF.

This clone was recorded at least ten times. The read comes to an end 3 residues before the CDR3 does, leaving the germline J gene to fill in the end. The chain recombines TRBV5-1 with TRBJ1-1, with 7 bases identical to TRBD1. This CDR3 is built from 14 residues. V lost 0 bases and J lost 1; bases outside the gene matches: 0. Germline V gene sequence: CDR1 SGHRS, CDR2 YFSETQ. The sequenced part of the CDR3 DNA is TGCGCCAGCAGCTTGGGGACAGGGAACACTGAA. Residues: CASSLGTGNTE. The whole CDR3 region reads CASSLGTGNTEAFF. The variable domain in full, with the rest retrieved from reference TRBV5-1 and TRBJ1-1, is KAGVTQTPRYLIKTRGQQVTLSCSPISGHRSVSWYQQTPGQGLQFLFEYFSETQRNKGNFPGRFSGRQFSNSRSEMNVSTLELGDSALYLCASSLGTGNTEAFFGQGTRLTVV.

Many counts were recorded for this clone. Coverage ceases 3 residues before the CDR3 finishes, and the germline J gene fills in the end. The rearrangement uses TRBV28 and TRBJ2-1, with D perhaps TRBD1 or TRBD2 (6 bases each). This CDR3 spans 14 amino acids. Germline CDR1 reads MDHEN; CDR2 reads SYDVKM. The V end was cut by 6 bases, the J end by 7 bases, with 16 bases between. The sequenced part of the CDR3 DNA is TGTGCCAGCAGAGGAGGCGGGACAAGGAATGAG. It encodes CASRGGGTRNE. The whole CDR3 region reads CASRGGGTRNEQFF. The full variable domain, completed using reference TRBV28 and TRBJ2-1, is DVKVTQSSRYLVKRTGEKVFLECVQDMDHENMFWYRQDPGLGLRLIYFSYDVKMKEKGDIPEGYSVSREKKERFSLILESASTNQTSMYLCASRGGGTRNEQFFGPGTRLTVL.

The covered CDR3 bases are TGTGCCAGCAGTGAATTCCCGGACACCAATTCACCA. Amino acids: CASSEFPDTNSP. The whole CDR3 is CASSEFPDTNSPLFF. The chain recombines TRBV6-1 with TRBJ1-4; possible D gene TRBD1, 5 bases. The read falls 3 residues short of the CDR3 end, and the missing part is taken from the germline J gene. Germline CDR1 reads MNHNS; CDR2 reads SASEGT. The CDR3 loop spans 15 amino acids.

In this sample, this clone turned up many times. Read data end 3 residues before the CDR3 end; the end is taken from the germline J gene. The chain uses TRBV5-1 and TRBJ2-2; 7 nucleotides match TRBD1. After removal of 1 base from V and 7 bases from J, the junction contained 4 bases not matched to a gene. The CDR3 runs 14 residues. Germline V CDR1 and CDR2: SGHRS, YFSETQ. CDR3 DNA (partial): TGCGCCAGCAGCTTGTCAGGGGGAAGCGGGGAG. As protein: CASSLSGGSGE. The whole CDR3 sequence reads CASSLSGGSGELFF.

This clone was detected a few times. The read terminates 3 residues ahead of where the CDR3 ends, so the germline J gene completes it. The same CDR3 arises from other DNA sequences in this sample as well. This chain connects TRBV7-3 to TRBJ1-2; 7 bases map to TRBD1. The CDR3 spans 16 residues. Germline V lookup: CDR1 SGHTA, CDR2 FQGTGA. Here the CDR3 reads CASSVQGIGSYNDYTF. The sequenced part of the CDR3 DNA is TGTGCCAGCAGCGTACAGGGGATTGGATCCTACAATGAC.

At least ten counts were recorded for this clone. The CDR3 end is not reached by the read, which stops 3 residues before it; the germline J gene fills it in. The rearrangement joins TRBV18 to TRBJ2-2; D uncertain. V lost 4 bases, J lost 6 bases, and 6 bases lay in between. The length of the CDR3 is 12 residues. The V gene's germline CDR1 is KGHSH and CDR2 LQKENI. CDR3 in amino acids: CASSLLPGELFF. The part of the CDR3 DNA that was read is TGTGCCAGCTCACTGCTACCCGGGGAG.

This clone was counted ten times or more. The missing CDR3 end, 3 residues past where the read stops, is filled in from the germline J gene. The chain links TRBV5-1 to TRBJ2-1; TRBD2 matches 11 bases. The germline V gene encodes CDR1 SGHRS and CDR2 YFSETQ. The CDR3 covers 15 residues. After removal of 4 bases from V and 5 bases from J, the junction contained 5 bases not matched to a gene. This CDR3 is CASSDGTSGHNEQFF. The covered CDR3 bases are TGCGCCAGCAGCGACGGGACTAGCGGTCACAATGAG.

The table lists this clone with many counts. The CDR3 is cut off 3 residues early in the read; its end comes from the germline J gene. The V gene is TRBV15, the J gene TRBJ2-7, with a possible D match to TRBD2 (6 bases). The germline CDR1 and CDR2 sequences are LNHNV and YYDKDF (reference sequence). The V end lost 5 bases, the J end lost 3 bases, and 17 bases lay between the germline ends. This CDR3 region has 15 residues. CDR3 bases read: TGTGCCACCAGCTCCGGGGGAGGAATCAACTACGAG. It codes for CATSSGGGINYE. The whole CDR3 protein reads CATSSGGGINYEQYF.